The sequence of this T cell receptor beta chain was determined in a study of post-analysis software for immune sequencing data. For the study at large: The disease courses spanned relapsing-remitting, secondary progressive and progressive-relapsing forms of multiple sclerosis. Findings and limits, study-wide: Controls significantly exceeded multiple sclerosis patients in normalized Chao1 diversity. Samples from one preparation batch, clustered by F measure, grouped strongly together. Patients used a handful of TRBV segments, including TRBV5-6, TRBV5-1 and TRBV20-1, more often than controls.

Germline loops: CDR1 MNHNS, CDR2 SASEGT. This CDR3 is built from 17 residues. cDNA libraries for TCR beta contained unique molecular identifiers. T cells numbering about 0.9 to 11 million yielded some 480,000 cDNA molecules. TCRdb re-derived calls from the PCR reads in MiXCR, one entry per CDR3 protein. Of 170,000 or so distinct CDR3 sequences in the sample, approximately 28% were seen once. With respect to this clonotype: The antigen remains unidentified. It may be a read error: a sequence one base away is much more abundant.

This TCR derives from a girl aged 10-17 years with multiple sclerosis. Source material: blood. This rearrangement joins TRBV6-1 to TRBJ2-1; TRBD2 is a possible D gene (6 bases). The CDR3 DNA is TGTGCCAGCAGACGGCGAAACGAGGAGGGAATATACAATGGGCAGTTCTTC. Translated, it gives CASRRRNEEGIYNGQFF.